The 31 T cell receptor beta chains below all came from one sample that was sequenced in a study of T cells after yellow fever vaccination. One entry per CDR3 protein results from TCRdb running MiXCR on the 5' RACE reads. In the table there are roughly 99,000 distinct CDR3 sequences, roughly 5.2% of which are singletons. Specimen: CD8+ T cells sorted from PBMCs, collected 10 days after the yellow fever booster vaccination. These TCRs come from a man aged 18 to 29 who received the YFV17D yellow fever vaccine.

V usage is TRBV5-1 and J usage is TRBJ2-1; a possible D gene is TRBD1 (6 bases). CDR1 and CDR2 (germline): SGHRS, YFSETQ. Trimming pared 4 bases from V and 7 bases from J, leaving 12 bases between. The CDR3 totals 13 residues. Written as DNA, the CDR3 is TGCGCCAGCAGCCTCCACGGACAGAATGAGCAGTTCTTC. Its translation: CASSLHGQNEQFF.

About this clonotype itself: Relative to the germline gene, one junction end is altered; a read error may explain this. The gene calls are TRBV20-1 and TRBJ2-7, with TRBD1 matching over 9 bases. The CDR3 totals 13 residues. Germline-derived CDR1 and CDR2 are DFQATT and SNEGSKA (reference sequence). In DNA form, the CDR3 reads TGCAGTGCCAGAGGGACAGGGTCCCACGAGCAGTACTTC. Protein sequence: CSARGTGSHEQYF.

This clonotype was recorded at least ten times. CDR3 DNA sequence: TGCGCCAGCAGCTTGCTGCGACAGGTTAATGAGCAGTTCTTC. Amino acids: CASSLLRQVNEQFF. The chain joins TRBV5-1 to TRBJ2-1, with D maybe TRBD1 (6 bases). V lost 1 base and J lost 7, with 12 bases in between. CDR1 is SGHRS, CDR2 YFSETQ, per germline. This CDR3 has 14 amino acids.

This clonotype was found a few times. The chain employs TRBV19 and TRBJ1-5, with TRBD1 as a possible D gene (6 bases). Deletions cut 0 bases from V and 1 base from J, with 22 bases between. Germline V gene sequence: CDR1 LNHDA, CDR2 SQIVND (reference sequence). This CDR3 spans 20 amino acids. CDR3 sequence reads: CASSIDWLGGSGGSNQPQHF. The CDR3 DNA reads TGTGCCAGTAGTATAGATTGGTTGGGGGGCAGCGGAGGAAGCAATCAGCCCCAGCATTTT.

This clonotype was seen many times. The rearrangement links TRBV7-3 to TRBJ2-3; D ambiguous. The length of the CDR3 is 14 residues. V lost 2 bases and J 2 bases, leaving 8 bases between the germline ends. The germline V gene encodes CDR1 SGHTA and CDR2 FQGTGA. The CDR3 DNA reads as TGTGCCAGCAGCTTACCCGGCCTCACAGATACGCAGTATTTT. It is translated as CASSLPGLTDTQYF.

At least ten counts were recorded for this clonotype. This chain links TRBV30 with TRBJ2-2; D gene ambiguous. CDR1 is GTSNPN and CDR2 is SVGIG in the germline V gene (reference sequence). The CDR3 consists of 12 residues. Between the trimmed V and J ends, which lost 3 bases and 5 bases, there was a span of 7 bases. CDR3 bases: TGTGCCTGGAGCACTCCAACCGGGGAGCTGTTTTTT. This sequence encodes CAWSTPTGELFF.

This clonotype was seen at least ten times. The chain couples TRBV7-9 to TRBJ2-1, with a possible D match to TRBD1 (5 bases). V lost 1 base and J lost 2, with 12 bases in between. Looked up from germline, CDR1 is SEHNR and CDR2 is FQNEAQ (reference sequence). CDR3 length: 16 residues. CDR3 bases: TGTGCCAGCAGCTTAGTGGCAGGGCTCACCTACAATGAGCAGTTCTTC. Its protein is CASSLVAGLTYNEQFF. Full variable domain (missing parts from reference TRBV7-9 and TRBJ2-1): DTGVSQNPRHKITKRGQNVTFRCDPISEHNRLYWYRQTLGQGPEFLTYFQNEAQLEKSRLLSDRFSAERPKGSFSTLEIQRTEQGDSAMYLCASSLVAGLTYNEQFFGPGTRLTVL.

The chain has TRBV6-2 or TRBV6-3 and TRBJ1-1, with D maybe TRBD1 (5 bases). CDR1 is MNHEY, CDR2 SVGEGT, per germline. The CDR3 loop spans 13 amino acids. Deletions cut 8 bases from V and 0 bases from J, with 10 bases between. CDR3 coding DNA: TGTGCCAGCGGACACTTGATGAACACTGAAGCTTTCTTT. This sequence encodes CASGHLMNTEAFF.

CDR3 protein: CSVEDEYEQYF. Written as DNA, the CDR3 is TGCAGCGTTGAAGATGAGTACGAGCAGTACTTC. The chain carries TRBV29-1 and TRBJ2-7; D not certain. Per the germline V gene, CDR1 is SQVTM and CDR2 is ANQGSEA. The CDR3 has 11 amino acids. Trimming cost V 0 bases and J 4 bases, with 4 bases left between them.

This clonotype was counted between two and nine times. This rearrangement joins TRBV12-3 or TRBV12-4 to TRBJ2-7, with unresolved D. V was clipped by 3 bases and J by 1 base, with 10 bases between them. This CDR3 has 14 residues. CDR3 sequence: CASSLAGESYEQYF. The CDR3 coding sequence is TGTGCCAGCAGTTTGGCAGGCGAATCCTACGAGCAGTACTTC.

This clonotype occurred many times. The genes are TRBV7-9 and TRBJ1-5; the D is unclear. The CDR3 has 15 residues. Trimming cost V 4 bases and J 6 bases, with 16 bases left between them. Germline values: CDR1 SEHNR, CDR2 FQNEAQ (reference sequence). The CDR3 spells CASSSSTQSGQPQHF. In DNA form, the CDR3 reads TGTGCCAGCAGCTCCTCGACGCAATCAGGTCAGCCCCAGCATTTT. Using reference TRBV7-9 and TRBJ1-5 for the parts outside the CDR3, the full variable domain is DTGVSQNPRHKITKRGQNVTFRCDPISEHNRLYWYRQTLGQGPEFLTYFQNEAQLEKSRLLSDRFSAERPKGSFSTLEIQRTEQGDSAMYLCASSSSTQSGQPQHFGDGTRLSIL.

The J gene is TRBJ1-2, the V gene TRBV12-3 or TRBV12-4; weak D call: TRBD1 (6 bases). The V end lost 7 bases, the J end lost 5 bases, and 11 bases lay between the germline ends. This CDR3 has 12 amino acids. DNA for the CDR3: TGTGCCAGCACCCTTGGACAGTATGGCTACACCTTC. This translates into CASTLGQYGYTF.

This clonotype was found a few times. In nucleotides, the CDR3 is TGTGCCAGCAGTTGGACAGGCAGCACAGATACGCAGTATTTT. Amino acid sequence: CASSWTGSTDTQYF. The chain has TRBV12-3 or TRBV12-4 and TRBJ2-3; 7 nucleotides line up with TRBD1. This CDR3 region has 14 residues. Germline trimming cut 4 bases from V and 0 bases from J; bases unmatched to any gene: 1.

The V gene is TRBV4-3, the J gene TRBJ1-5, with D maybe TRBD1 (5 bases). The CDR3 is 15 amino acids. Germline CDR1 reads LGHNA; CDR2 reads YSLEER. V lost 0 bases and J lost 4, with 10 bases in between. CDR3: CASSQDGGENQPQHF. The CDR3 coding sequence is TGCGCCAGCAGCCAAGATGGGGGGGAAAATCAGCCCCAGCATTTT.

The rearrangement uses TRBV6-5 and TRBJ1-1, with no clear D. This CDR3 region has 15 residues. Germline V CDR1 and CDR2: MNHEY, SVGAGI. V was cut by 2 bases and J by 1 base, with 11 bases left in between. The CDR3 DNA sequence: TGTGCCAGCAGTTACCTCGTCTATGGGAACACTGAAGCTTTCTTT. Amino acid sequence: CASSYLVYGNTEAFF.

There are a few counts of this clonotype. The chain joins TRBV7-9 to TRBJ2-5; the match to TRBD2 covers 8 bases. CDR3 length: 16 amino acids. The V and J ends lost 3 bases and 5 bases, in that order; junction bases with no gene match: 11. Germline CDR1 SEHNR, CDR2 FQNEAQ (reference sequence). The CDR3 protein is CASSFPTGTSYETQYF. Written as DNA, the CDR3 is TGTGCCAGCAGCTTCCCCACCGGGACTAGTTACGAGACCCAGTACTTC.

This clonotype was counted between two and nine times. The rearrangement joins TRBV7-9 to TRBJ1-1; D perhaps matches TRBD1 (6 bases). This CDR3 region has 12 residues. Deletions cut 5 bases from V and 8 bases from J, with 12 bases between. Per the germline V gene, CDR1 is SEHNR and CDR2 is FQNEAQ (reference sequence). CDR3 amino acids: CASSAYDREAFF. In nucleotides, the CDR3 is TGTGCCAGCAGCGCCTATGACAGGGAAGCTTTCTTT.

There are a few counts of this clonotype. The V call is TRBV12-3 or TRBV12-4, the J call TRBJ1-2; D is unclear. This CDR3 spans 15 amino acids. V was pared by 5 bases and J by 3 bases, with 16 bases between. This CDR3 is CASSPTAPLYYGYTF. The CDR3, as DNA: TGTGCCAGCAGTCCCACAGCCCCGCTTTACTATGGCTACACCTTC.

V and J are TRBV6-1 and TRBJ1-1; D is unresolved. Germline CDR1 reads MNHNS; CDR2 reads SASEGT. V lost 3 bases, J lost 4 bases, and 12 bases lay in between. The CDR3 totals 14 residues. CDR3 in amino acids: CASSDDIWSTEAFF. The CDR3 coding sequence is TGTGCCAGCAGTGACGATATATGGAGCACTGAAGCTTTCTTT.

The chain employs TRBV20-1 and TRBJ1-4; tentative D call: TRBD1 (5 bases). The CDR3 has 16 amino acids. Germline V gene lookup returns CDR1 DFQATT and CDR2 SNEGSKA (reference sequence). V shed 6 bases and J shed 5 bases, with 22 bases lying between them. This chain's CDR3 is CSAAAGGGSSNEKLFF. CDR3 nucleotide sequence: TGCAGTGCCGCAGCCGGGGGGGGGAGTTCCAATGAAAAACTGTTTTTT.

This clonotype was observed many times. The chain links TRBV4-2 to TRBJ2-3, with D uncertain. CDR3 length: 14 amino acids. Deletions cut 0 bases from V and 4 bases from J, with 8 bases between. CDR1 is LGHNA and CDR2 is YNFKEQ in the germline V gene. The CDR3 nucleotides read TGTGCCAGCAGCCAAGAGGGTAGCCCAGATACGCAGTATTTT. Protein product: CASSQEGSPDTQYF.

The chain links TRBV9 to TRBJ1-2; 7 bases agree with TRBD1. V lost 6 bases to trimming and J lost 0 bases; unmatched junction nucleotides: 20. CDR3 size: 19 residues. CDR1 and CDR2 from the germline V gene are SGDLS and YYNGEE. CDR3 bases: TGTGCCAGCAACGCCACTCCGGGACAGCCCTTTATTGCTAACTATGGCTACACCTTC. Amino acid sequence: CASNATPGQPFIANYGYTF.

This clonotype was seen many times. The CDR3 protein is CAISEIGTDENGYTF. CDR3 nucleotides: TGTGCCATCAGTGAGATCGGGACGGACGAAAATGGCTACACCTTC. The rearrangement uses TRBV10-3 and TRBJ1-2; a possible D gene is TRBD1 (5 bases). This CDR3 is 15 amino acids long. With 2 bases removed from V and 6 bases from J, the gap between germline ends came to 16 bases. CDR1 and CDR2 from the germline V gene are ENHRY and SYGVKD.

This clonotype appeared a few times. The CDR3 reads CASSARTGGGLYGYTF. CDR3 nucleotides: TGTGCCAGCAGCGCCCGCACTGGTGGGGGCCTCTATGGCTACACCTTC. The genes are TRBV7-8 and TRBJ1-2, with D perhaps TRBD1 (6 bases). CDR1 is SGHVS and CDR2 is FQNEAQ in the germline V gene. This CDR3 has 16 residues. V was shortened by 5 bases and J by 4 bases, with 20 bases between the two germline ends.

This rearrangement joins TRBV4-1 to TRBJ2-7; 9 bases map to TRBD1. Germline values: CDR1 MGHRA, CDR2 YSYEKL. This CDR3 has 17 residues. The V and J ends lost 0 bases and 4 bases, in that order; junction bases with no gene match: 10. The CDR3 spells CASSQDSVADRGYEQYF. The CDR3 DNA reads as TGCGCCAGCAGCCAAGACTCAGTCGCCGACAGGGGGTACGAGCAGTACTTC.

The CDR3 protein is CASSVAGETDTQYF. DNA for the CDR3: TGTGCCAGCAGTGTGGCAGGGGAAACAGATACGCAGTATTTT. This sequence joins TRBV27 and TRBJ2-3; D might be TRBD1 (6 bases). Germline V CDR1 and CDR2: MNHEY, SMNVEV (reference sequence). The V end lost 5 bases, the J end lost 3 bases, and 12 bases lay between the germline ends. This CDR3 is 14 amino acids long.

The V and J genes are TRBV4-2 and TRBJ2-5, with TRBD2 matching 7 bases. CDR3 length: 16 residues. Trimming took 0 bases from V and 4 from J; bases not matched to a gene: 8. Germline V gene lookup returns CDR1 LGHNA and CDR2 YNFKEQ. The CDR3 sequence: CASSQDLGWGGETQYF. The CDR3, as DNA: TGTGCCAGCAGCCAAGATCTTGGGTGGGGGGGAGAGACCCAGTACTTC.

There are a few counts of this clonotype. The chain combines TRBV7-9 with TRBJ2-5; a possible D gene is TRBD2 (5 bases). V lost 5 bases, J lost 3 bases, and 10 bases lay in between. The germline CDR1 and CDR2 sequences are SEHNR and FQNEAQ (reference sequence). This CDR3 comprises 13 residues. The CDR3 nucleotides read TGTGCCAGCAGCCCCCGGGATGAAGAGACCCAGTACTTC. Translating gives CASSPRDEETQYF.

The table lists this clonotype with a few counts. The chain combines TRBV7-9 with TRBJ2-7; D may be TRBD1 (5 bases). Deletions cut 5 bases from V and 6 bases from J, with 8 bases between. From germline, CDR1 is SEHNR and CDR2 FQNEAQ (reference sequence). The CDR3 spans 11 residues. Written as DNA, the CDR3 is TGTGCCAGCAGCCTCACAGGCGAGCAGTACTTC. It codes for CASSLTGEQYF.

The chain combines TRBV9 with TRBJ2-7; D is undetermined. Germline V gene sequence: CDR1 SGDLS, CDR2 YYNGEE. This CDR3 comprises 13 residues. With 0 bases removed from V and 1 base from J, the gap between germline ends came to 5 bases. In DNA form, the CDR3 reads TGTGCCAGCAGCGTAGGGGAATCCTACGAGCAGTACTTC. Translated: CASSVGESYEQYF. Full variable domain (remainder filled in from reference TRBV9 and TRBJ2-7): DSGVTQTPKHLITATGQRVTLRCSPRSGDLSVYWYQQSLDQGLQFLIQYYNGEERAKGNILERFSAQQFPDLHSELNLSSLELGDSALYFCASSVGESYEQYFGPGTRLTVT.

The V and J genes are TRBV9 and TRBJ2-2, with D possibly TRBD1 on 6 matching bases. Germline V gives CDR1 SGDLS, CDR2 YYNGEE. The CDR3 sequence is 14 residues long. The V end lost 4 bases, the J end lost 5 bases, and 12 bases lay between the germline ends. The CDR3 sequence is CASSPIQGTGELFF. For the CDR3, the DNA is TGTGCCAGCAGCCCTATACAGGGTACCGGGGAGCTGTTTTTT. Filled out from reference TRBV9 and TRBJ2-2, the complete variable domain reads DSGVTQTPKHLITATGQRVTLRCSPRSGDLSVYWYQQSLDQGLQFLIQYYNGEERAKGNILERFSAQQFPDLHSELNLSSLELGDSALYFCASSPIQGTGELFFGEGSRLTVL.